This is a list of T cell receptor beta chains from one sample in a study of CD8+CD57+ T cells in acquired aplastic anemia. Each CDR3 protein is one row after TCRdb ran MiXCR on the reads. Of 150,000 or so distinct CDR3 sequences listed, roughly 48% are singletons. Material for sequencing was sorted CD4+, CD8+, or CD8+CD57+ T cells (not recorded which) from PBMCs. The receptors stem from a human donor with aplastic anemia. Both conserved end residues are part of each CDR3. A D gene is named only where the DNA matches it firmly. Size values are once, few and many counts, or a class for expanded clones, and some rows have none.

cdr3_nt	cdr3_aa	d_call	clone_size	v_call	j_call	cdr3_length
TGTGCCACCAGTGATTTCGGGTCTAGCGGGGTGAAGACCCAGTACTTC	CATSDFGSSGVKTQYF	TRBD2	.	TRBV24-1	TRBJ2-5	16
TGTGCCATAAGGGACAGCATGAACACTGAAGCTTTCTTT	CAIRDSMNTEAFF	TRBD1	.	TRBV10-3	TRBJ1-1	13
TGTGCCAGTAGTATGGGGGGCCTTTCCTACAATGAGCAGTTCTTC	CASSMGGLSYNEQFF	.	many	TRBV19	TRBJ2-1	15
TGCAGTGCTGTCTCCTATGAGCAGTACTTC	CSAVSYEQYF	.	.	TRBV20-1	TRBJ2-7	10
TGTGCCACTTCTCGGGGCGGGACGAACACCGGGGAGCTGTTTTTT	CATSRGGTNTGELFF	.	many	TRBV24-1	TRBJ2-2	15
TGTGCCAGCAGTTACAGGGCGCGGGGCAGGGGCTACGAGCAGTACTTC	CASSYRARGRGYEQYF	.	many	TRBV6-6	TRBJ2-7	16
TGCGCCAGCAGCCTGCTGATGGGGGATTGGGAGCAGCACTTC	CASSLLMGDWEQHF	.	.	TRBV4-1	TRBJ2-7	14
TGTGCCAGCAGCTTAAGATCTGGGGGAGGCTACACCTTC	CASSLRSGGGYTF	.	.	TRBV7-3	TRBJ1-2	13
TGTGCCAGTATATCCCCTATGAACACTGAAGCTTTCTTT	CASISPMNTEAFF	.	once	TRBV19	TRBJ1-1	13
TGTGCCACCAGCAGAGAAGTTTATGAGACCCAGTACTTC	CATSREVYETQYF	.	.	TRBV15	TRBJ2-5	13
TGTGCCAGCAGTGAGTTAGGGGGTGGGCCCGGGGAGCTGTTGTTT	CASSELGGGPGELLF	.	.	TRBV25-1	TRBJ2-2	15
TGTGCCAGCAGGAGAAGCGGGGCTGAGGGGACCCAGTACTTC	CASRRSGAEGTQYF	TRBD2	.	TRBV2	TRBJ2-5	14
TGCGCCAGCAACCTAGGGGGTACGAGCTCCTACAATGAGCAGTTCTTC	CASNLGGTSSYNEQFF	.	.	TRBV10-2	TRBJ2-1	16
TGTGCCAGCAGTCGGGACAACCTCTATGGCTACACCTTC	CASSRDNLYGYTF	.	.	TRBV7-9	TRBJ1-2	13
TGCGCCAGCTCGGGACAGGGCGCTCAGCCCCAGCATTTT	CASSGQGAQPQHF	TRBD1	few	TRBV10-2	TRBJ1-5	13
TGCAGTGCTAGAGGAGGGAGAGCGGGGGGCCACGAGCAGTACTTC	CSARGGRAGGHEQYF	TRBD2	.	TRBV20-1	TRBJ2-7	15
TGTGCCAGCAGTTCCTTCGGACTAGCGGGAGCCGACGAGCAGTACTTC	CASSSFGLAGADEQYF	TRBD2	many	TRBV27	TRBJ2-7	16
TGCAGTGCTAGAGATCTTCTTCAGGGGTACGAGCAGTACTTC	CSARDLLQGYEQYF	.	.	TRBV20-1	TRBJ2-7	14
TGTGCCTGGAGTGGAGGGAACACAGATACGCAGTATTTT	CAWSGGNTDTQYF	.	.	TRBV30	TRBJ2-3	13
TGTGCCAGCAGCGTCGCCGGAGCGACTAGTAATGAGCAGTTCTTC	CASSVAGATSNEQFF	.	many	TRBV9	TRBJ2-1	15
TGCGCCAGCAGCCAAGATCGAACAGGGCGATCCTACGAGCAGTACTTC	CASSQDRTGRSYEQYF	.	many	TRBV4-1	TRBJ2-7	16
TGCAGTGCCGAGGGACAGGGGGCGAAAACCGGGGAGCTGTTTTTT	CSAEGQGAKTGELFF	TRBD1	.	TRBV20-1	TRBJ2-2	15
TGCAGTGCTATGCCGGGACTAGCTGTAAGGGATACGCAGTATTTT	CSAMPGLAVRDTQYF	TRBD2	.	TRBV20-1	TRBJ2-3	15
TGTGCCAGCAGCCCTATGAATTCACAGGGGTGGGCTGAAGCTTTCTTT	CASSPMNSQGWAEAFF	TRBD1	few	TRBV27	TRBJ1-1	16
TGCAGTGCCCTACTAGCGGGAGGTGCCTACGAGCAGTACTTC	CSALLAGGAYEQYF	TRBD2	.	TRBV20-1	TRBJ2-7	14
TGTGCCACCAGCAGACACCCGTTAGGACAGCCGACCTACGAGCAGTACTTC	CATSRHPLGQPTYEQYF	.	many	TRBV15	TRBJ2-7	17
TGTGCCAGCAGTTCCACAGGGGGGTCTGAAGCTTTCTTT	CASSSTGGSEAFF	TRBD1	many	TRBV6-5	TRBJ1-1	13
TGCAGTGCTAGTGTAGGGACAGGCATAGCCTACGAGCAGTACTTC	CSASVGTGIAYEQYF	TRBD1	.	TRBV20-1	TRBJ2-7	15
TGTGCCAGCAGTTTGGGTTTTAGGGACAGCTTCGGCCCCTACGAGCAGTACTTC	CASSLGFRDSFGPYEQYF	TRBD1	.	TRBV25-1	TRBJ2-7	18
TGTGCCAGCAGCCCGAGTCCCCATGAGCAGTTCTTC	CASSPSPHEQFF	.	many	TRBV9	TRBJ2-1	12
TGTGCCAGCAGTGAAGGGACAGGGCCCTACGAGCAGTACTTC	CASSEGTGPYEQYF	TRBD1	many	TRBV2	TRBJ2-7	14
TGTGCCAGCAGCGGGACTAGCTTCTACGAGCAGTACTTC	CASSGTSFYEQYF	TRBD2	once	TRBV7-2	TRBJ2-7	13
TGTGCCACCAGTGATTTGATTGGGACCGGCTACACCTTC	CATSDLIGTGYTF	.	.	TRBV24-1	TRBJ1-2	13
TGCGCCAGCAGCCCCACAGGGAGCCCCTACGAGCAGTACTTC	CASSPTGSPYEQYF	.	many	TRBV5-1	TRBJ2-7	14
TGTGCCACCAGCATGGGACCTAACACCGGGGAGCTGTTTTTT	CATSMGPNTGELFF	.	.	TRBV15	TRBJ2-2	14
TGTGCCAGCAGCGCGGCAGGGCTGATCTACGAGCAGTACTTC	CASSAAGLIYEQYF	.	few	TRBV7-9	TRBJ2-7	14
TGCAGCGTTGAGGAAACAGGGGTTGGGTATGGCTACACCTTC	CSVEETGVGYGYTF	TRBD1	few	TRBV29-1	TRBJ1-2	14
TGTGCTAGCAGCCCCGACCCCGGGACTGCTTACGAGCAGTACTTC	CASSPDPGTAYEQYF	.	many	TRBV7-7	TRBJ2-7	15
TGTGCCAGTAGTATAGGGCTTCAGGGCGAGCAGTACTTC	CASSIGLQGEQYF	.	many	TRBV19	TRBJ2-7	13
TGTGCCAGCACATCAGTGGGACTAGCGGGAGGTTTCTACGAGCAGTACTTC	CASTSVGLAGGFYEQYF	TRBD2	many	TRBV6-1	TRBJ2-7	17
TGTGCCACCAGTGATTTGCTAGCGGAGAGCACAGATACGCAGTATTTT	CATSDLLAESTDTQYF	TRBD2	few	TRBV24-1	TRBJ2-3	16
TGTGCCACCAGCACCGCGGCAAGGGTCGATGAGCAGTTCTTC	CATSTAARVDEQFF	.	.	TRBV15	TRBJ2-1	14
TGTGCCAGTAGGACAGGGGGGGGAGAGACCCAGTACTTC	CASRTGGGETQYF	TRBD1	.	TRBV19	TRBJ2-5	13
TGCGCCAGCAGCAACCGGGACACTAGCCAAGAGACCCAGTACTTC	CASSNRDTSQETQYF	.	.	TRBV5-1	TRBJ2-5	15
TGTGCCAGCAGCTTAGAACGTTTTGACCCTGATGGGTATTCACCCCTCCACTTT	CASSLERFDPDGYSPLHF	.	.	TRBV11-2	TRBJ1-6	18
TGTGCCAGCAGCCCCGACTCACGCGAGCAGTACTTC	CASSPDSREQYF	.	.	TRBV7-9	TRBJ2-7	12
TGTGCCTGGAGTGTTGGCTCCGGGGAGCTGTTTTTT	CAWSVGSGELFF	.	few	TRBV30	TRBJ2-2	12
TGTGCCAGCAGTGAAGGTGGGACAGGGATGGAGAAACTGTTTTTT	CASSEGGTGMEKLFF	TRBD1	.	TRBV2	TRBJ1-4	15
TGTGCCACCCTACTAGCGGGGGAAAACATTCAGTACTTC	CATLLAGENIQYF	TRBD2	.	TRBV5-4	TRBJ2-4	13
TGTGCCAGCAGCTTTCCCTATGGCTACACCTTC	CASSFPYGYTF	.	many	TRBV9	TRBJ1-2	11
TGTGCCAGCAGCCAAGATCTCGAGGGCGAGCAGTACTTC	CASSQDLEGEQYF	.	many	TRBV4-2	TRBJ2-7	13
TGTGCCAGCAGCGTAGTGTCTGGGGTAGTAGTAACCGGGGAGCTGTTTTTT	CASSVVSGVVVTGELFF	.	few	TRBV9	TRBJ2-2	17
TGTGCCAGTAGTATCGGCAGGGCTGAAGAGACCCAGTACTTC	CASSIGRAEETQYF	.	many	TRBV19	TRBJ2-5	14
TGTGCCAGCAGGTCGAGAGGCGGCGGGGAGCTGTTTTTT	CASRSRGGGELFF	.	.	TRBV25-1	TRBJ2-2	13
TGTGCCAGCAGCTTATTGGTCTACGAGCAGTACTTC	CASSLLVYEQYF	.	.	TRBV7-2	TRBJ2-7	12
TGTGCCAGCAGCTTAGACCTACAATCAGAGACCCAGTACTTC	CASSLDLQSETQYF	.	many	TRBV7-9	TRBJ2-5	14